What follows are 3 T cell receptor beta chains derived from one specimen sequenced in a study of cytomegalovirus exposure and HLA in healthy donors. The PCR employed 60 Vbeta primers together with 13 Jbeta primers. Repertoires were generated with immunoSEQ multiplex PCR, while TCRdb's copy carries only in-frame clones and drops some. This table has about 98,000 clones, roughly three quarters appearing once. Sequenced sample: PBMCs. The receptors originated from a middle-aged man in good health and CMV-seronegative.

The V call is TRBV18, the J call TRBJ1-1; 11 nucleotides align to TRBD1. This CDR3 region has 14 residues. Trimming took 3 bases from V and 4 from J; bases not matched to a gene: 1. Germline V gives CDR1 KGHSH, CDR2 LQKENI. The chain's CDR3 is CASSPGQGATEAFF. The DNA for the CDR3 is TGTGCCAGCTCACCTGGACAGGGGGCCACTGAAGCTTTCTTT.

The CDR3 DNA is TGTGCCAACTCCGGGACACCTGCAACTAATGAAAAACTGTTTTTT. Its translation is CANSGTPATNEKLFF. The V and J genes are TRBV27 and TRBJ1-4, with D possibly being TRBD1 (6 bases). The V gene lost 10 bases and the J gene lost 0 bases, with 15 bases spanning the gap. Germline-derived CDR1 and CDR2 are MNHEY and SMNVEV (reference sequence). The CDR3 is 15 residues long. Combining the CDR3 with reference TRBV27 and TRBJ1-4 gives the whole variable domain EAQVTQNPRYLITVTGKKLTVTCSQNMNHEYMSWYRQDPGLGLRQIYYSMNVEVTDKGDVPEGYKVSRKEKRNFPLILESPSPNQTSLYFCANSGTPATNEKLFFGSGTQLSVL.

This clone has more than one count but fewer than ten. The CDR3 DNA reads as TGTGCCAGCAGCGTAGAAGACAGGGCCACAGATACGCAGTATTTT. Its protein product is CASSVEDRATDTQYF. V usage is TRBV9 and J usage is TRBJ2-3, with 7 bases that match TRBD1. Germline CDR1 SGDLS, CDR2 YYNGEE. The CDR3 covers 15 residues. After removal of 0 bases from V and 2 bases from J, the junction contained 3 bases not matched to a gene.